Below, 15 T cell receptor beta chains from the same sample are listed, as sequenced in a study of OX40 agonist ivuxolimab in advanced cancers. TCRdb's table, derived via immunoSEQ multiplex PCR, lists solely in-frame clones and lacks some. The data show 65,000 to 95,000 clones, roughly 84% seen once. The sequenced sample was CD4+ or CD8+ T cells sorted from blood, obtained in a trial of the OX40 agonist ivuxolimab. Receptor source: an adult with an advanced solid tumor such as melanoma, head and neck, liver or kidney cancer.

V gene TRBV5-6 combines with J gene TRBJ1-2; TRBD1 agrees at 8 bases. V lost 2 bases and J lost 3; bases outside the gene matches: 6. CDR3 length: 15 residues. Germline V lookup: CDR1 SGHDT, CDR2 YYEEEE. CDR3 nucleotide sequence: TGTGCCAGCAGCTTTTTCAGGGGGCAATACTATGGCTACACCTTC. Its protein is CASSFFRGQYYGYTF.

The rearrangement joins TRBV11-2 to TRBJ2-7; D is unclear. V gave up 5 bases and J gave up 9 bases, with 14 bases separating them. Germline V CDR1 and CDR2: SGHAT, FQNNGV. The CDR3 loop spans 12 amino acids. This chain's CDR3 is CASSARAQRQYF. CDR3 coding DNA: TGTGCCAGCAGCGCCCGGGCCCAAAGGCAGTACTTC.

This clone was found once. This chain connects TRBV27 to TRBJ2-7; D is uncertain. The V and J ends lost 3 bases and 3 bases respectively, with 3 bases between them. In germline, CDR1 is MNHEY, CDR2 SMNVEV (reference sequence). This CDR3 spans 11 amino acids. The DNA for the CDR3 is TGTGCCAGCAGTTTCAACTACGAGCAGTACTTC. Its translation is CASSFNYEQYF.

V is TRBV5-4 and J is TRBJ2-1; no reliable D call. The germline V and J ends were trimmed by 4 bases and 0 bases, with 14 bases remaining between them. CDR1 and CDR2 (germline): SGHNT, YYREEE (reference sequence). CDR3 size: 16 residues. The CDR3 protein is CASSRYGGSSYNEQFF. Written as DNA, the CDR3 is TGTGCCAGCAGCCGTTATGGCGGAAGCTCCTACAATGAGCAGTTCTTC.

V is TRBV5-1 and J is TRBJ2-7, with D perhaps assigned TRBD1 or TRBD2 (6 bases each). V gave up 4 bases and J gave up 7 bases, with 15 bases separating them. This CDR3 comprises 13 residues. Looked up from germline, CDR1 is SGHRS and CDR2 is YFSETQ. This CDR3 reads CASSAGGRLEQYF. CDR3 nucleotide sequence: TGCGCCAGCAGCGCCGGGGGCAGGCTGGAGCAGTACTTC.

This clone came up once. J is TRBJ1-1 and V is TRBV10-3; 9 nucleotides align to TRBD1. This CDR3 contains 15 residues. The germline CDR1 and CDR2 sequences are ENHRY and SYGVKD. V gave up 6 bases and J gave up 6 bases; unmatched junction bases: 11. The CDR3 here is CAISGTGRTGPEAFF. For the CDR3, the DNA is TGTGCCATCAGCGGGACAGGGCGAACGGGACCTGAAGCTTTCTTT.

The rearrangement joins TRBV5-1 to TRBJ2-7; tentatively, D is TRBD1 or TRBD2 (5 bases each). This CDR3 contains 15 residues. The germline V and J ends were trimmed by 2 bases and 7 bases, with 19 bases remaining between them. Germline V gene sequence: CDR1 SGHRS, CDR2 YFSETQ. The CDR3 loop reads CASSLVTAGAEEQYF. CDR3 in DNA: TGCGCCAGCAGCTTAGTCACAGCCGGGGCCGAGGAGCAGTACTTC.

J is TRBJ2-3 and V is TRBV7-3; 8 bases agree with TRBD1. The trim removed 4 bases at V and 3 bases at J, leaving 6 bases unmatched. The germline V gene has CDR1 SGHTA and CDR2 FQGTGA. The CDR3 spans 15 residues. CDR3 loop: CASSSSGGDTDTQYF. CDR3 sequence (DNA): TGTGCCAGCAGCTCGTCAGGGGGCGATACAGATACGCAGTATTTT.

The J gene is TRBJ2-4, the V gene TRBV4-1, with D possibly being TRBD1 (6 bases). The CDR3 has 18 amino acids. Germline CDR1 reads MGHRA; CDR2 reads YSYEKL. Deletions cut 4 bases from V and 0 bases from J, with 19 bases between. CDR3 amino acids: CASSPPPGTHLAKNIQYF. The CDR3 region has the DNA TGCGCCAGCAGCCCGCCCCCCGGGACACATTTAGCCAAAAACATTCAGTACTTC.

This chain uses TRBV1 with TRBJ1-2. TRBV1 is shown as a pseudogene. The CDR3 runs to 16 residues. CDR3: CTSSRTGLHRRYGYTF. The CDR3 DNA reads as TGCACCAGCAGCCGGACGGGCCTTCATCGCAGATATGGCTACACCTTC.

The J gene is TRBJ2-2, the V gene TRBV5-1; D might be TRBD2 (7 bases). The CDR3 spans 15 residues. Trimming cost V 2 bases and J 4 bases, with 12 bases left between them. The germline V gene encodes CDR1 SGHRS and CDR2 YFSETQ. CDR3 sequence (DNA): TGCGCCAGCAGCTTAGGCGGGGGCGCCACCGGGGAGCTGTTTTTT. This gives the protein CASSLGGGATGELFF.

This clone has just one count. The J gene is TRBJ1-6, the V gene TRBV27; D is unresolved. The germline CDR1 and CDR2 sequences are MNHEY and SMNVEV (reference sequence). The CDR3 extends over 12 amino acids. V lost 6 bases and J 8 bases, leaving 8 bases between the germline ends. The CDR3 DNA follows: TGTGCCAGCAGCTCCCTAGATTCACCCCTCCACTTT. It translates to CASSSLDSPLHF.

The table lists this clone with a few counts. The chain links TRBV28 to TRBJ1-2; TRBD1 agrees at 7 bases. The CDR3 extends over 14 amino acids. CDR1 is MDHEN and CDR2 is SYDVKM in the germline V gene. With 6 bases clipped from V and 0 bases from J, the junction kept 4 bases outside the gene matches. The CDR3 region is CASRGDSPNYGYTF. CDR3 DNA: TGTGCCAGCAGGGGGGACAGCCCTAACTATGGCTACACCTTC.

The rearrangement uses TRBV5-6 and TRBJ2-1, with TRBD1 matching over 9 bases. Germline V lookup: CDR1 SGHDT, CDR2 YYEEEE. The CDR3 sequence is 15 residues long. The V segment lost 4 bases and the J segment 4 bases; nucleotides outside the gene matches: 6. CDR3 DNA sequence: TGTGCCAGCAGCATCGCCGGGACAGGGTACAATGAGCAGTTCTTC. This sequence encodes CASSIAGTGYNEQFF. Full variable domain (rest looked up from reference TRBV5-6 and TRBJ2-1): DAGVTQSPTHLIKTRGQQVTLRCSPKSGHDTVSWYQQALGQGPQFIFQYYEEEERQRGNFPDRFSGHQFPNYSSELNVNALLLGDSALYLCASSIAGTGYNEQFFGPGTRLTVL.

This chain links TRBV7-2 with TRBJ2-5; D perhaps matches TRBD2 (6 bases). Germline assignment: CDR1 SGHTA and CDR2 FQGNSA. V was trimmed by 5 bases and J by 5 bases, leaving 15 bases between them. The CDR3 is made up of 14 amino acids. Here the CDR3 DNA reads TGTGCCAGCAGCATACGACTAGGTCGGGAGACCCAGTACTTC. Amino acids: CASSIRLGRETQYF.